Sequencing of this T cell receptor (beta chain) was carried out in a study of OX40 agonist ivuxolimab in advanced cancers. A remark on this clone: What it binds is unknown.

Repertoires were generated with immunoSEQ multiplex PCR, while TCRdb's copy carries only in-frame clones and drops some. The repertoire holds fewer than 40,000 clones, with roughly 89% as singletons. The CDR3 runs 13 residues. Germline-derived CDR1 and CDR2 are MNHNS and SASEGT. The V and J ends lost 0 bases and 14 bases, in that order; junction bases with no gene match: 4. Study-wide points: Patients who responded partially at 0.1-3.0 mg/kg showed clonal expansion ranking among the lowest.

The sequence derives from an adult with an advanced solid tumor such as melanoma, head and neck, liver or kidney cancer. Sequencing was performed on CD4+ or CD8+ T cells sorted from blood, taken in a trial of the OX40 agonist ivuxolimab. V usage is TRBV6-1 and J usage is TRBJ2-2; TRBD2 matches 9 bases. The CDR3 DNA is TGTGCCAGCAGTGAAGCGGTAGCGGGGGTCCTGTTTTTT. Encoded protein: CASSEAVAGVLFF.